The rows below give T cell receptor beta chains drawn from one sample of a study of T cells in Graves' hyperthyroidism and ophthalmopathy. TCRdb itself ran the multiplex PCR reads through MiXCR, one entry per CDR3 protein. The table has 400,000 or so distinct CDR3 sequences, 13% to 15% seen once. Sequenced: blood. All receptors derive from a woman aged 30 to 39 with Graves' ophthalmopathy. CDR3s include the opening cysteine and the closing phenylalanine or tryptophan. The D gene is left open where the match is weak. The size entry is marked missing in some rows and otherwise reads once, few, many or a size class.

j_call: TRBJ1-2; d_call: .; v_call: TRBV29-1; clone_size: few; cdr3_nt: TGCAGCGTTGAGGGCAAGTATGGCTACACCTTC; cdr3_aa: CSVEGKYGYTF
j_call: TRBJ2-7; d_call: .; v_call: TRBV28; clone_size: .; cdr3_nt: TGTGCCAGCAGCTTAGACCCGGGGGCTCTACGACCCTACGAGCAGTACTTC; cdr3_aa: CASSLDPGALRPYEQYF
j_call: TRBJ1-6; d_call: .; v_call: TRBV2; clone_size: few; cdr3_nt: TGTGCCAGCAGTGAACTGGGGGGCGCGGCACCCCTCCACTTT; cdr3_aa: CASSELGGAAPLHF
j_call: TRBJ1-2; d_call: TRBD1; v_call: TRBV28; clone_size: many; cdr3_nt: TGTGCCAGCAGAAGTGGGACAGATGGCTCTAACTATGGCTACACCTTC; cdr3_aa: CASRSGTDGSNYGYTF
j_call: TRBJ2-2; d_call: .; v_call: TRBV19; clone_size: many; cdr3_nt: TGTGCCACCTCCCCCTGGCAGAACACCGGGGAGCTGTTTTTT; cdr3_aa: CATSPWQNTGELFF
j_call: TRBJ1-3; d_call: .; v_call: TRBV11-3; clone_size: many; cdr3_nt: TGTGCCAGCAGCTTAGATCCGGGCCGAAACACCATATATTTT; cdr3_aa: CASSLDPGRNTIYF
j_call: TRBJ1-3; d_call: .; v_call: TRBV14; clone_size: .; cdr3_nt: TGTGCCAGCACCAGATCAACCGACTCTGGAAACACCATATATTTT; cdr3_aa: CASTRSTDSGNTIYF
j_call: TRBJ2-2; d_call: .; v_call: TRBV6-2/TRBV6-3; clone_size: few; cdr3_nt: TGTGCCAGTAAACAGGCTAGCGCCGGGGAGCTGTTTTTT; cdr3_aa: CASKQASAGELFF
j_call: TRBJ2-2; d_call: .; v_call: TRBV12-3/TRBV12-4; clone_size: few; cdr3_nt: TGTGCCAGCAGCGTAAGGGGGTCGGGCACCGGGGAGCTGTTTTTT; cdr3_aa: CASSVRGSGTGELFF
j_call: TRBJ1-3; d_call: .; v_call: TRBV20-1; clone_size: many; cdr3_nt: TGCAGTGCTAGGGGTTCAGGGTTTGCTGGAAACACCATATATTTT; cdr3_aa: CSARGSGFAGNTIYF
j_call: TRBJ2-7; d_call: TRBD2; v_call: TRBV11-2; clone_size: many; cdr3_nt: TGTGCCAGCAGCTTATTCCAGCGGGGGGGAACCTACGAGCAGTACTTC; cdr3_aa: CASSLFQRGGTYEQYF
j_call: TRBJ2-7; d_call: TRBD1; v_call: TRBV20-1; clone_size: few; cdr3_nt: TGCAGTGCTATGATCCCGGGACAGGGGGGCCACGAGCAGTACTTC; cdr3_aa: CSAMIPGQGGHEQYF
j_call: TRBJ2-5; d_call: TRBD2; v_call: TRBV11-2; clone_size: many; cdr3_nt: TGTGCCAGCAGCTTATTTGTTGGACTAGCGGCCCAAGAGACCCAGTACTTC; cdr3_aa: CASSLFVGLAAQETQYF
j_call: TRBJ1-1; d_call: TRBD1; v_call: TRBV5-1; clone_size: many; cdr3_nt: TGCGCCAGCAGCATCCGTCTGCCCCGGGACAGAGAAGGGACTGAAGCTTTCTTT; cdr3_aa: CASSIRLPRDREGTEAFF
j_call: TRBJ1-1; d_call: .; v_call: TRBV12-5; clone_size: many; cdr3_nt: TGTGCTAGTGGATTCCCCCTACCATCCACGTTGAACACTGAAGCTTTCTTT; cdr3_aa: CASGFPLPSTLNTEAFF
j_call: TRBJ1-1; d_call: .; v_call: TRBV11-2; clone_size: many; cdr3_nt: TGTGCCAGCAGCTTAGGGGCAGCTAGTTCTGAAGCTTTCTTT; cdr3_aa: CASSLGAASSEAFF
j_call: TRBJ1-2; d_call: .; v_call: TRBV5-5; clone_size: many; cdr3_nt: TGTGCCAGCAGCGCCGGACCCTCCGATGGCTACACCTTC; cdr3_aa: CASSAGPSDGYTF
j_call: TRBJ1-1; d_call: .; v_call: TRBV7-9; clone_size: many; cdr3_nt: TGTGCCAGTGGTCGGGGGAGGCCTGAAGCTTTCTTT; cdr3_aa: CASGRGRPEAFF
j_call: TRBJ2-4; d_call: .; v_call: TRBV27; clone_size: once; cdr3_nt: TGTGCCAGCGGTATAGGATCCTTGACCAAAAACATTCAGTACTTC; cdr3_aa: CASGIGSLTKNIQYF
j_call: TRBJ2-1; d_call: TRBD1; v_call: TRBV30; clone_size: many; cdr3_nt: TGTGCCTGGAGTCCAGGGGGTGAGCAGTTCTTC; cdr3_aa: CAWSPGGEQFF
j_call: TRBJ1-6; d_call: TRBD1; v_call: TRBV3-1; clone_size: many; cdr3_nt: TGTGCCAGCAGCTACGGACAGGGGGTGATCTTGCCCCTCCACTTT; cdr3_aa: CASSYGQGVILPLHF
j_call: TRBJ2-1; d_call: .; v_call: TRBV4-1; clone_size: few; cdr3_nt: TGCGCCAGCAGCCACGGTCCGAAAAGCTCCTACAATGAGCAGTTCTTC; cdr3_aa: CASSHGPKSSYNEQFF
j_call: TRBJ2-6; d_call: .; v_call: TRBV15; clone_size: few; cdr3_nt: TGTGCCACCAGCAGAGAGGACGGAAGCTCTGGGGCCAACGTCCTGACTTTC; cdr3_aa: CATSREDGSSGANVLTF